This T cell receptor (beta chain) was sequenced during a study of identical twins. Study conclusions and caveats: Fewer insertions marked abundant cord blood beta clonotypes; young adult naive trended weakly, memory not at all. Within twin pairs, the out-of-frame alpha sequences they shared showed excess low generation probability.

The CDR3 contains 13 residues. V was shortened by 8 bases and J by 8 bases, with 16 bases between the two germline ends. Germline V gene lookup returns CDR1 ENHRY and CDR2 SYGVKD. One entry per CDR3 protein, called by TCRdb with MiXCR from the 5' RACE reads. The data show some 600,000 distinct CDR3 sequences, with roughly 7.2% seen just once and approximately 1.5% held by the top ten. This clonotype showed up many times. Its antigen is as yet unknown. These data also formed part of another study, on yellow fever vaccine responses in identical twins.

The sample was PBMCs. V and J are TRBV10-3 and TRBJ2-1, with D possibly being TRBD2 (5 bases). This TCR came from a woman aged 18 to 35 in good health. The CDR3 spells CAIGDSPADEQFF. The CDR3 coding sequence is TGTGCCATCGGAGACTCGCCAGCGGATGAGCAGTTCTTC.